The rows below give T cell receptor beta chains drawn from one sample of a study of blood T cell repertoires in COVID-19. The repertoire was sequenced with immunoSEQ multiplex PCR; TCRdb's copy has only in-frame clones and lacks some. The sample lists about 250,000 clones, 85% to 90% occurring once. Sequenced sample: peripheral blood. Receptor source: a man aged 25 to 40 with acute or convalescent COVID-19. CDR3s include the opening cysteine and the closing phenylalanine or tryptophan. A D gene is named only where the DNA matches it firmly. The size entry is marked missing in some rows and otherwise reads once, few, many or a size class.

len: 16; j_gene: TRBJ2-7; v_gene: TRBV5-1; abundance: .; d_gene: TRBD1; CDR3aa: CASSSQGAGSAYEQYF; CDR3nt: TGCGCCAGCAGCTCACAGGGGGCGGGTTCCGCCTACGAGCAGTACTTC
len: 13; j_gene: TRBJ2-7; v_gene: TRBV9; abundance: .; d_gene: TRBD1; CDR3aa: CASSAGTANEQYF; CDR3nt: TGTGCCAGCAGCGCCGGGACAGCCAACGAGCAGTACTTC
len: 15; j_gene: TRBJ1-1; v_gene: TRBV5-6; abundance: .; d_gene: .; CDR3aa: CASSLGTTGNTEAFF; CDR3nt: TGTGCCAGCAGCTTGGGCACGACAGGGAACACTGAAGCTTTCTTT
len: 12; j_gene: TRBJ2-3; v_gene: TRBV29-1; abundance: .; d_gene: .; CDR3aa: CSVDLLTDTQYF; CDR3nt: TGCAGCGTTGATTTATTAACAGATACGCAGTATTTT
len: 14; j_gene: TRBJ2-1; v_gene: TRBV29-1; abundance: .; d_gene: .; CDR3aa: CSVYNFYSYNEQFF; CDR3nt: TGCAGCGTTTATAACTTTTACTCCTACAATGAGCAGTTCTTC
len: 17; j_gene: TRBJ2-4; v_gene: TRBV7-9; abundance: .; d_gene: .; CDR3aa: CASSAPGRRDAKNIQYF; CDR3nt: TGTGCCAGCAGCGCTCCGGGAAGGCGGGACGCCAAAAACATTCAGTACTTC
len: 14; j_gene: TRBJ1-4; v_gene: TRBV5-5; abundance: .; d_gene: TRBD1; CDR3aa: CASSLGGTEGKLFF; CDR3nt: TGTGCCAGCAGCTTGGGCGGGACAGAAGGAAAACTGTTTTTT
len: 12; j_gene: TRBJ1-1; v_gene: TRBV28; abundance: .; d_gene: .; CDR3aa: CASTGRGRGAFF; CDR3nt: TGTGCCAGCACCGGCAGAGGTCGGGGAGCTTTCTTT
len: 14; j_gene: TRBJ2-1; v_gene: TRBV28; abundance: .; d_gene: TRBD1; CDR3aa: CASSYSHGQGEQFF; CDR3nt: TGTGCCAGCAGTTACTCGCACGGACAGGGTGAGCAGTTCTTC
len: 14; j_gene: TRBJ1-1; v_gene: TRBV9; abundance: .; d_gene: .; CDR3aa: CASSPGGLNTEAFF; CDR3nt: TGTGCCAGCAGCCCTGGAGGTCTGAACACTGAAGCTTTCTTT
len: 14; j_gene: TRBJ2-7; v_gene: TRBV27; abundance: .; d_gene: .; CDR3aa: CASSLTGNSYEQYF; CDR3nt: TGTGCCAGCAGTTTGACAGGCAACTCCTACGAGCAGTACTTC
len: 15; j_gene: TRBJ2-6; v_gene: TRBV4-1; abundance: .; d_gene: .; CDR3aa: CASSRAQSGANVLTF; CDR3nt: TGCGCCAGCAGCCGGGCACAGTCTGGGGCCAACGTCCTGACTTTC
len: 17; j_gene: TRBJ2-3; v_gene: TRBV5-1; abundance: .; d_gene: TRBD2; CDR3aa: CASSLNPSGGAVDTQYF; CDR3nt: TGCGCCAGCAGCTTGAATCCTAGCGGGGGGGCCGTAGATACGCAGTATTTT
len: 12; j_gene: TRBJ2-1; v_gene: TRBV30; abundance: .; d_gene: .; CDR3aa: CAWSAVGARQFF; CDR3nt: TGTGCCTGGAGTGCTGTGGGGGCGAGACAGTTCTTC
len: 13; j_gene: TRBJ1-1; v_gene: TRBV6-1; abundance: .; d_gene: .; CDR3aa: CASSEAGGFGAFF; CDR3nt: TGTGCCAGCAGTGAAGCGGGTGGGTTCGGGGCTTTCTTT
len: 13; j_gene: TRBJ1-5; v_gene: TRBV12-3/TRBV12-4; abundance: .; d_gene: .; CDR3aa: CASTSGWNQPQHF; CDR3nt: TGTGCCAGCACCTCAGGTTGGAATCAGCCCCAGCATTTT
len: 12; j_gene: TRBJ1-4; v_gene: TRBV14; abundance: .; d_gene: .; CDR3aa: CASRQLNEKLFF; CDR3nt: TGTGCCAGCAGACAGCTTAATGAAAAACTGTTTTTT
len: 15; j_gene: TRBJ1-1; v_gene: TRBV7-3; abundance: .; d_gene: .; CDR3aa: CASSFNRADNTEAFF; CDR3nt: TGTGCCAGCAGCTTTAACAGGGCGGATAACACTGAAGCTTTCTTT
len: 12; j_gene: TRBJ1-2; v_gene: TRBV12-3/TRBV12-4; abundance: .; d_gene: TRBD1; CDR3aa: CASSDRGYGYTF; CDR3nt: TGTGCCAGCAGTGACAGGGGCTATGGCTACACCTTC
len: 12; j_gene: TRBJ2-7; v_gene: TRBV5-1; abundance: .; d_gene: .; CDR3aa: CASARGAYEQYF; CDR3nt: TGCGCCAGCGCGCGGGGCGCCTACGAGCAGTACTTC
len: 14; j_gene: TRBJ1-2; v_gene: TRBV9; abundance: few; d_gene: TRBD1; CDR3aa: CASSARTGAYGYTF; CDR3nt: TGTGCCAGCAGCGCACGGACAGGGGCCTATGGCTACACCTTC
len: 11; j_gene: TRBJ1-1; v_gene: TRBV3-1/TRBV3-2; abundance: .; d_gene: .; CDR3aa: CASSQAREAFF; CDR3nt: TGTGCCAGCAGCCAAGCCAGAGAAGCTTTCTTT
len: 14; j_gene: TRBJ2-3; v_gene: TRBV5-5; abundance: .; d_gene: .; CDR3aa: CASRPHVGRDTQYF; CDR3nt: TGTGCCAGCAGACCCCACGTGGGGAGAGATACGCAGTATTTT
len: 14; j_gene: TRBJ1-6; v_gene: TRBV28; abundance: .; d_gene: .; CDR3aa: CASSPDTSQRPLHF; CDR3nt: TGTGCCAGCAGTCCGGACACCTCCCAGAGGCCCCTCCACTTT
len: 15; j_gene: TRBJ2-2; v_gene: TRBV15; abundance: .; d_gene: TRBD2; CDR3aa: CATSRGGLVTGELFF; CDR3nt: TGTGCCACCAGCAGAGGGGGACTAGTCACCGGGGAGCTGTTTTTT
len: 14; j_gene: TRBJ2-3; v_gene: TRBV3-1/TRBV3-2; abundance: .; d_gene: TRBD2; CDR3aa: CASSLSGGEDTQYF; CDR3nt: TGTGCCAGCAGCTTAAGCGGGGGGGAAGATACGCAGTATTTT
len: 13; j_gene: TRBJ2-7; v_gene: TRBV15; abundance: .; d_gene: .; CDR3aa: CATSREMTYEQYF; CDR3nt: TGTGCCACCAGCAGAGAGATGACTTACGAGCAGTACTTC
len: 16; j_gene: TRBJ2-3; v_gene: TRBV28; abundance: .; d_gene: TRBD1; CDR3aa: CASSEMTGIRTDTQYF; CDR3nt: TGTGCCAGCAGTGAGATGACAGGGATACGCACAGATACGCAGTATTTT
len: 15; j_gene: TRBJ2-7; v_gene: TRBV14; abundance: .; d_gene: .; CDR3aa: CASSQHGQKTYEQYF; CDR3nt: TGTGCCAGCAGCCAACACGGACAGAAAACCTACGAGCAGTACTTC
len: 13; j_gene: TRBJ1-1; v_gene: TRBV7-3; abundance: .; d_gene: .; CDR3aa: CASSLTFGSEAFF; CDR3nt: TGTGCCAGCAGCTTAACTTTTGGCAGTGAAGCTTTCTTT